This record looks at one T cell receptor (beta chain) sequence and its context. The sample comes from a study of blood T cells in healthy people across ages. Next came a second PCR, run for roughly 6 to 11 cycles, which used a sample-barcoded 5' primer along with a J-beta primer mix. TCRdb reprocessed the 5' RACE reads with MiXCR, giving one entry per CDR3 protein. The table shows 760,000 or so distinct CDR3 sequences, with around 25% occurring only once. This sample also belongs to another study, concerning T cells of mothers and their children.

Sequencing was carried out using blood. The receptor was isolated from a boy younger than 18 in good health.

CDR3: CATSRDTVTGELFF. The DNA of the CDR3 is TGTGCCACCAGCAGAGATACAGTCACCGGGGAGCTGTTTTTT. V usage is TRBV15 and J usage is TRBJ2-2; D call uncertain. The length of the CDR3 is 14 residues. Trimming stripped 0 bases from V and 4 bases from J, with 6 bases between. Germline-derived CDR1 and CDR2 are LNHNV and YYDKDF (reference sequence).